This T cell receptor (beta chain) was identified during a study of radiotherapy plus CTLA-4 blockade in lung cancer. Clones were read by immunoSEQ multiplex PCR, and TCRdb kept only the in-frame ones, dropping some. The sample holds roughly 76,000 clones, roughly 80% seen once. Patients had chemo-refractory metastatic non-small-cell lung cancer and received focal radiation plus CTLA-4 blockade that used ipilimumab. Overall study findings and caveats: TCR clones originating in tumors grew in number in blood after radiotherapy plus ipilimumab.

V lost 0 bases and J lost 5, with 5 bases in between. The CDR3 runs to 12 residues. Germline values: CDR1 LNHDA, CDR2 SQIVND (reference sequence). Notes on this clone: Its antigen is unknown.

This receptor was identified in a human donor with non-small cell lung cancer whose response to radiotherapy plus ipilimumab could not be evaluated. The chain uses TRBV19 and TRBJ2-7; D not certain. The source material was peripheral blood, sampled from a patient treated with radiotherapy plus ipilimumab. In DNA, the CDR3 is TGTGCCAGTAGTATAGATCCTCACGAGCAGTACTTC. Translated, it gives CASSIDPHEQYF. Variable domain in full (rest from reference TRBV19 and TRBJ2-7): DGGITQSPKYLFRKEGQNVTLSCEQNLNHDAMYWYRQDPGQGLRLIYYSQIVNDFQKGDIAEGYSVSREKKESFPLTVTSAQKNPTAFYLCASSIDPHEQYFGPGTRLTVT.